This entry concerns a single T cell receptor beta chain. CDR1 is GTSNPN and CDR2 is SVGIG in the germline V gene (reference sequence). The trim removed 4 bases at V and 6 bases at J, leaving 12 bases unmatched. This CDR3 region has 15 residues. Under the authors' procedure: Amplified reference gene primers provided the basis for estimating nucleated cell counts. Generated by immunoSEQ multiplex PCR, the TCRdb table keeps only in-frame clones and is missing some. The V and J calls and clone size were taken over from that table, and D and trimming were inferred from the DNA. Of fewer than 300,000 clones listed, around 89% are singletons. This specimen belongs to a study of blood T cell repertoires in COVID-19. Overall study: Samples representing acute and convalescent COVID-19 were sourced from the United States, Italy and Spain. T cells, B-cell-depleted T cells, or PBMCs supplied cDNA or gDNA.

The genes are TRBV30 and TRBJ1-5; 7 nucleotides agree with TRBD1. Sequencing input: peripheral blood. This sequence originates from a man between 25 and 39 years old with acute or convalescent COVID-19. Here the CDR3 DNA reads TGTGCCTGGAATACACAGGGGCAGGTTGGTCAGCCCCAGCATTTT. This encodes CAWNTQGQVGQPQHF.